Below are 4 T cell receptor beta chains sequenced from a single sample in a study of T cell responses to AZD1222 COVID-19 vaccine. The protocol was immunoSEQ multiplex PCR, while the TCRdb copy is restricted to in-frame clones and leaves out a portion. The sample contains about 190,000 clones, roughly 93% of which appear only once. The specimen comprised peripheral blood, sampled on day 0 of AZD1222 vaccination. Receptors originate from an adult in good health.

This rearrangement joins TRBV6-2 or TRBV6-3 to TRBJ1-1, with D hard to call. Between the trimmed V and J ends, which lost 2 bases and 8 bases, there was a span of 9 bases. CDR3 length equals 12 residues. CDR1 is MNHEY, CDR2 SVGEGT, per germline. The CDR3 sequence is CASSYVPYEAFF. The CDR3 nucleotides are TGTGCCAGCAGTTACGTTCCCTACGAAGCTTTCTTT.

This clone was observed a single time. V is TRBV6-5 and J is TRBJ2-1; 14 positions match TRBD2. The CDR3 runs to 16 residues. Trimming at V came to 2 bases and at J to 9 bases, leaving 6 bases not matched to a gene. Per germline, CDR1 MNHEY and CDR2 SVGAGI. In DNA form, the CDR3 reads TGTGCCAGCAGTTACGCCGGACTAGCGGGAGGAGGTGAGCAGTTCTTC. Protein sequence: CASSYAGLAGGGEQFF.

The V gene is TRBV6-5, the J gene TRBJ1-1; 9 bases line up with TRBD1. The V gene's germline CDR1 is MNHEY and CDR2 SVGAGI. This CDR3 comprises 13 residues. After removal of 7 bases from V and 6 bases from J, the junction contained 6 bases not matched to a gene. This CDR3 reads CASTKDRGAEAFF. DNA for the CDR3: TGTGCCAGCACGAAGGACAGGGGCGCTGAAGCTTTCTTT.

The chain couples TRBV9 to TRBJ2-1; 11 nucleotides agree with TRBD2. With 0 bases clipped from V and 9 bases from J, the junction kept 11 bases outside the gene matches. The germline gives CDR1 SGDLS, CDR2 YYNGEE. This CDR3 is built from 17 residues. The CDR3 loop reads CASSVGYSGGAYSEQFF. As DNA, the CDR3 is TGTGCCAGCAGCGTAGGATATAGCGGGGGGGCCTATAGTGAGCAGTTCTTC.